This record covers a single T cell receptor (beta chain). The entry originates in a study of blood T cell repertoires in COVID-19. Clones were sequenced by immunoSEQ multiplex PCR, and TCRdb holds only the in-frame ones, with some missing. Seen here are about 200,000 clones, 80% to 90% observed once, and the top ten hold 3.5% to 4%. Trimming stripped 5 bases from V and 0 bases from J, with 13 bases between. CDR1 and CDR2 (germline): MGHDK, SYGVNS. The CDR3 consists of 15 residues. The study recruited people aged about 18 to 95 years across roughly 25 US areas. Cohort placement rested on clinical history that participants reported themselves.

Material for sequencing was PBMCs or T cells enriched from blood (not recorded which). The sequence derives from a middle-aged woman with acute COVID-19. The chain joins TRBV25-1 to TRBJ1-1; possible D gene TRBD1, 6 bases. CDR3: CASSPQDRMNTEAFF. DNA for the CDR3: TGTGCCAGCAGTCCTCAGGACAGAATGAACACTGAAGCTTTCTTT.